This T cell receptor (beta chain) emerged from a study of CD8+ T cells in alopecia areata. Isolated RNA was reverse transcribed into cDNA used as the sequencing template. The data were produced by immunoSEQ multiplex PCR, yet TCRdb's version contains in-frame clones alone and is incomplete. The sample holds some 220,000 clones; about three fifths are singletons and the top ten take roughly 1.5%. Regarding treatment: oral pan-JAK inhibitor, 5-10 mg twice daily. Germline V gene lookup returns CDR1 MNHEY and CDR2 SVGAGI. The CDR3 has 14 residues. V was cut by 0 bases and J by 9 bases, with 9 bases left in between.

This clonotype was sampled from a human donor with alopecia areata. The sequences come from CD4+ T cells sorted from blood, collected at week 4, from a patient treated with tofacitinib. The V call is TRBV6-5, the J call TRBJ1-6; D is perhaps TRBD1 (5 bases). CDR3: CASSYSGEGSPLHF. The DNA of the CDR3 is TGTGCCAGCAGTTACTCAGGGGAAGGTTCACCCCTCCACTTT.